This is a list of T cell receptor beta chains from one sample in a study of CD8 T cells in Susac syndrome. TCRdb called the immunoSEQ multiplex PCR reads again in MiXCR, with one record for every CDR3 protein. The profile shows tens of thousands of distinct CDR3 sequences, roughly 93% of them singletons. The sequencing sample was made of CD8+ T cells from PBMCs. The receptors were gathered from a human donor in good health. CDR3s include the opening cysteine and the closing phenylalanine or tryptophan. A D gene is named only where the DNA matches it firmly. A row's size may be missing; if present it is once, few, many or a size class.

D	J	V	size	CDR3	DNA
-	TRBJ2-7	TRBV15	-	CATSSSYEQYF	TGTGCCACCTCCTCCTCCTACGAGCAGTACTTC
TRBD1	TRBJ2-7	TRBV3-1	-	CASSPKIVPRDRDYEQYF	TGTGCCAGCAGCCCCAAGATTGTACCCCGGGACAGGGACTACGAGCAGTACTTC
TRBD2	TRBJ2-1	TRBV30	-	CAWSRGSGSNEQFF	TGTGCCTGGAGTCGCGGGAGCGGTTCCAATGAGCAGTTCTTC
-	TRBJ1-1	TRBV18	-	CASSPPAGVSNTEAFF	TGTGCCAGCTCACCACCGGCAGGGGTATCGAACACTGAAGCTTTCTTT
-	TRBJ1-1	TRBV28	once	CASSLLGVTEAFF	TGTGCCAGCAGTTTATTGGGGGTCACTGAAGCTTTCTTT
-	TRBJ2-1	TRBV20-1	-	CSASWTNNNEQFF	TGCAGTGCTAGTTGGACCAACAACAATGAGCAGTTCTTC
-	TRBJ2-1	TRBV6-2/TRBV6-3	-	CASIPYGRDSYNEQFF	TGTGCCAGCATTCCCTACGGGAGGGACAGTTACAATGAGCAGTTCTTC
-	TRBJ2-7	TRBV23-1	few	CASSPQEKSSYEQYF	TGCGCCAGCAGTCCGCAGGAGAAGAGCTCCTACGAGCAGTACTTC
TRBD1	TRBJ2-7	TRBV28	few	CASSPGQGLSYEQYF	TGTGCCAGCAGCCCGGGACAGGGCCTCTCCTACGAGCAGTACTTC
-	TRBJ1-4	TRBV27	once	CASRRDTPTNEKLFF	TGTGCCAGCAGGCGGGACACCCCAACTAATGAAAAACTGTTTTTT
TRBD1	TRBJ2-1	TRBV29-1	-	CSVARDRPYNEQFF	TGCAGCGTCGCCCGGGACAGACCCTACAATGAGCAGTTCTTC
-	TRBJ2-7	TRBV6-1	-	CASSDSRWQYF	TGTGCCAGCAGTGATTCTCGGTGGCAGTACTTC
-	TRBJ1-5	TRBV7-2	-	CASSLVLGGQPQHF	TGTGCCAGCAGCTTAGTATTAGGGGGTCAGCCCCAGCATTTT
-	TRBJ2-7	TRBV27	-	CASSIDRFDYEQYF	TGTGCCAGCAGCATCGACAGGTTCGATTACGAGCAGTACTTC
TRBD1	TRBJ2-1	TRBV7-9	-	CASSRTGVNEQFF	TGTGCCAGCAGCCGAACAGGGGTCAATGAGCAGTTCTTC
-	TRBJ2-2	TRBV2	-	CASSDVFAGPNTGELFF	TGTGCCAGCAGTGACGTATTTGCAGGTCCTAACACCGGGGAGCTGTTTTTT
-	TRBJ2-3	TRBV6-2/TRBV6-3	-	CASSGDGISTDTQYF	TGTGCCAGCAGTGGGGACGGGATAAGCACAGATACGCAGTATTTT
-	TRBJ2-3	TRBV27	-	CASRQNGDFTDTQYF	TGTGCCAGCAGACAAAACGGGGATTTCACAGATACGCAGTATTTT
-	TRBJ1-5	TRBV7-9	-	CASSSAQGYNQPQHF	TGTGCCAGCAGCTCGGCCCAGGGCTACAATCAGCCCCAGCATTTT
-	TRBJ2-3	TRBV27	-	CASSSYTLEGGTDTQYF	TGTGCCAGCAGTTCGTATACCCTAGAGGGGGGCACAGATACGCAGTATTTT
-	TRBJ2-1	TRBV7-9	-	CASSLADRTYNEQFF	TGTGCCAGCAGCTTGGCTGATAGGACCTACAATGAGCAGTTCTTC
TRBD2	TRBJ2-2	TRBV4-1	-	CASSLTSGYTGELFF	TGCGCCAGCAGCCTAACTAGCGGCTACACCGGGGAGCTGTTTTTT
-	TRBJ1-5	TRBV28	-	CASSLASYQPQHF	TGTGCCAGCAGTTTGGCGAGCTATCAGCCCCAGCATTTT
TRBD1	TRBJ1-5	TRBV6-5	-	CASSLTGTGRNQPQHF	TGTGCCAGCAGTTTAACCGGGACAGGGCGGAATCAGCCCCAGCATTTT
-	TRBJ2-1	TRBV28	-	CASSLRAPVSSYNEQFF	TGTGCCAGCAGTTTAAGGGCCCCCGTTAGCTCCTACAATGAGCAGTTCTTC
-	TRBJ2-5	TRBV28	-	CASSSGPRYQETQYF	TGTGCCAGCAGTTCCGGACCCCGGTACCAAGAGACCCAGTACTTC
TRBD1	TRBJ2-7	TRBV13	once	CASTPTGGEQYF	TGTGCCAGCACCCCGACAGGGGGCGAGCAGTACTTC